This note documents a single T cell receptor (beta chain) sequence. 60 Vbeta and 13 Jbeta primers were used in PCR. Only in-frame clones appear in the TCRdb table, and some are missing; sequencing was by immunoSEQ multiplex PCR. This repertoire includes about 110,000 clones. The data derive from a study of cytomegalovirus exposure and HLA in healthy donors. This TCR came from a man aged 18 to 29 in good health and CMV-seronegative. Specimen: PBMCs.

CDR3 loop: CASSDLRDILYEQYF. Here the CDR3 DNA reads TGTGCCAGCAGCGATCTCCGGGACATTCTCTACGAGCAGTACTTC. The chain links TRBV5-6 to TRBJ2-7; maybe TRBD1 (6 bases). The CDR3 length is 15 residues. V gave up 4 bases and J gave up 3 bases, with 17 bases separating them. Germline CDR1 is SGHDT and CDR2 is YYEEEE.